Following are 9 T cell receptor beta chains from one sample sequenced in a study of monozygotic twins with inflammatory bowel disease. TCRdb re-called the 5' RACE reads and gives one entry per CDR3 protein, without DNA. The listing records approximately 400,000 distinct CDR3 sequences. Sequencing was performed on blood. The receptor source for this set is a human donor with ulcerative colitis or Crohn's disease, or a healthy co-twin of an affected twin (not recorded which).

The gene calls are TRBV7-9 and TRBJ2-4; with no DNA, the TCRdb D assignment of TRBD1 cannot be verified. The germline V gene encodes CDR1 SEHNR and CDR2 FQNEAQ (reference sequence). This CDR3 region has 14 residues. The chain's CDR3 is CASSYPKTGGIQYF.

This chain links TRBV7-6 with TRBJ1-3. The V gene's germline CDR1 is SGHVS and CDR2 FNYEAQ. CDR3 length: 17 amino acids. CDR3 loop: CASSLGFSRDSGNTIYF.

The gene calls are TRBV13 and TRBJ1-1; TCRdb calls TRBD1, which cannot be checked without DNA. The CDR3 covers 13 residues. Germline CDR1 is PRHDT and CDR2 is FYEKMQ (reference sequence). The chain's CDR3 is CASSLNQGAWAFF.

The chain is built from TRBV6-2 or TRBV6-3 and TRBJ1-4. The CDR3 has 14 residues. Germline V gene sequence: CDR1 MNHEY, CDR2 SVGEGT. The CDR3 sequence is CASSPLDGLEKLFF.

Here the CDR3 reads CASSVGHGAFYEQYF. This chain uses TRBV7-2 with TRBJ2-7; the D call from TCRdb, TRBD1, cannot be confirmed without DNA. This CDR3 contains 15 residues. In germline, CDR1 is SGHTA, CDR2 FQGNSA.

CDR3 protein: CASSPGGGAWADTQYF. V gene TRBV3-1 combines with J gene TRBJ2-3; lacking DNA, the TRBD2 call made by TCRdb goes unchecked. Germline values: CDR1 LGHDT, CDR2 YNNKEL (reference sequence). The length of the CDR3 is 16 residues.

V usage is TRBV5-4 and J usage is TRBJ2-3; TCRdb proposes TRBD2, but this gene call is untestable without DNA. CDR3 length equals 19 residues. From germline, CDR1 is SGHNT and CDR2 YYREEE (reference sequence). The CDR3 loop reads CASSSDFGGGLGASDTQYF.

The chain recombines TRBV10-3 with TRBJ2-5; no DNA is available, so the TRBD1 call from TCRdb remains unchecked. The CDR3 consists of 13 residues. Germline V gene lookup returns CDR1 ENHRY and CDR2 SYGVKD. The CDR3 sequence: CAISEGVRETQYF.

The chain carries TRBV19 and TRBJ1-6; the D call of TRBD1 rests on TCRdb alone, since no DNA is present to check it. The CDR3 has 15 residues. Germline CDR1 and CDR2: LNHDA and SQIVND (reference sequence). The CDR3 here is CASIGGLPRNSPLHF. The full variable domain, with the rest looked up from reference TRBV19 and TRBJ1-6, is DGGITQSPKYLFRKEGQNVTLSCEQNLNHDAMYWYRQDPGQGLRLIYYSQIVNDFQKGDIAEGYSVSREKKESFPLTVTSAQKNPTAFYLCASIGGLPRNSPLHFGNGTRLTVT.